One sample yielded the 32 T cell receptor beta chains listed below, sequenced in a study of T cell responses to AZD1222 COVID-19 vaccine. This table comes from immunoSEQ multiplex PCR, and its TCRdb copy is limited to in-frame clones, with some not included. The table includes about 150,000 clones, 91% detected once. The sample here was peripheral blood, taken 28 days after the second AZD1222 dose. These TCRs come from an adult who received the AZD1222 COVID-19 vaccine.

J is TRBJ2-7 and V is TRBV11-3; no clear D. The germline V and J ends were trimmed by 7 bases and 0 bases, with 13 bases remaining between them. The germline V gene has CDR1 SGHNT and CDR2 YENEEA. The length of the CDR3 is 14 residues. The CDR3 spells CASTTPGTSYEQYF. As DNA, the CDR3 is TGTGCCAGCACTACGCCGGGCACCTCCTACGAGCAGTACTTC.

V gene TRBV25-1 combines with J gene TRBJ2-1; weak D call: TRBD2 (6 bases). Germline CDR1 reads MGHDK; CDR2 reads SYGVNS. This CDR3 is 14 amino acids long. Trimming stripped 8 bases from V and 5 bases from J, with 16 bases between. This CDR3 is CASSSGVRHNEQFF. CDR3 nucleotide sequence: TGTGCCAGCTCCTCGGGGGTCCGCCACAATGAGCAGTTCTTC.

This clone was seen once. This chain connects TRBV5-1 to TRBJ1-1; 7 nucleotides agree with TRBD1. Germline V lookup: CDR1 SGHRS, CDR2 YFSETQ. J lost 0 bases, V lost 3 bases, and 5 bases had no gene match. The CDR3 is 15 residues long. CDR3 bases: TGCGCCAGCAGCTGGGGTGACAGGGTGAACACTGAAGCTTTCTTT. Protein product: CASSWGDRVNTEAFF.

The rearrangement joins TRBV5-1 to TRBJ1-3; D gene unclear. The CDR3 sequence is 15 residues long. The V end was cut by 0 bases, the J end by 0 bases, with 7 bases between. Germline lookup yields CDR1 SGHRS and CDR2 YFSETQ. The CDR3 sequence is CASSLGRSSGNTIYF. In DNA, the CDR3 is TGCGCCAGCAGCTTGGGGCGAAGCTCTGGAAACACCATATATTTT.

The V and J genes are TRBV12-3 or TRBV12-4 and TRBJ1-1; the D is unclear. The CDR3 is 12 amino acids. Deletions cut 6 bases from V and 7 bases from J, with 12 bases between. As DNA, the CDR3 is TGTGCCAGCAGCCGCAGTGTTGATGAAGCTTTCTTT. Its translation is CASSRSVDEAFF.

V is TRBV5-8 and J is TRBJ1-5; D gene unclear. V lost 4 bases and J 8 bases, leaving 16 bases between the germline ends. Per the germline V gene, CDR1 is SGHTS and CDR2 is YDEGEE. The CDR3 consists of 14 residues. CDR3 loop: CASSTLTAREPQHF. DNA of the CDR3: TGTGCCAGCAGCACCTTGACGGCGAGAGAGCCCCAGCATTTT.

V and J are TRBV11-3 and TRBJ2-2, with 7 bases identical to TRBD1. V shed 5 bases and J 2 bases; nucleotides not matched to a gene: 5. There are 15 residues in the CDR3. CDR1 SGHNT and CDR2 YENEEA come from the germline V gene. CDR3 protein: CASSLRQGNTGELFF. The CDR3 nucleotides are TGTGCCAGCAGCCTACGACAGGGAAACACCGGGGAGCTGTTTTTT.

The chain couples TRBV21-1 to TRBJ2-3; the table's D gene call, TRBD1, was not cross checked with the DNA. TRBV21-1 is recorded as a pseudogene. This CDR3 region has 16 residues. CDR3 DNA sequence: TGTGCCAGCAGGACTGTGGACAGTCTTTCCACAGATACGCAGTATTTT. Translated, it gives CASRTVDSLSTDTQYF.

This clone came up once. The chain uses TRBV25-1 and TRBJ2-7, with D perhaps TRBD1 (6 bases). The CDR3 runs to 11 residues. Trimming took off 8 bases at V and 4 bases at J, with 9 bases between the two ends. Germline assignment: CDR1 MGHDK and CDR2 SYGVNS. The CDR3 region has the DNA TGTGCCAGCCGTAGGGGGTACGAGCAGTACTTC. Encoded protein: CASRRGYEQYF.

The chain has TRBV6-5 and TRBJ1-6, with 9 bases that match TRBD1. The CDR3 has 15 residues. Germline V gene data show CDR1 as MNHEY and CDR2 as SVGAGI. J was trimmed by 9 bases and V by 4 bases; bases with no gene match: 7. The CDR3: CASSSGTGFGSPLHF. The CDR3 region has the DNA TGTGCCAGCAGTTCTGGGACAGGGTTTGGTTCACCCCTCCACTTT.

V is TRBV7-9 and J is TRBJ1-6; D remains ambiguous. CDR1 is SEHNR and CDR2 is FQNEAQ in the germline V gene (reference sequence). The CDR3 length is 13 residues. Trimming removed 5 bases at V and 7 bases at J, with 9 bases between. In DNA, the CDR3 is TGTGCCAGCAGCCCCCCGAGGAATTCACCCCTCCACTTT. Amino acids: CASSPPRNSPLHF. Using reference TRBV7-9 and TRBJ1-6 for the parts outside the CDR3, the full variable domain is DTGVSQNPRHKITKRGQNVTFRCDPISEHNRLYWYRQTLGQGPEFLTYFQNEAQLEKSRLLSDRFSAERPKGSFSTLEIQRTEQGDSAMYLCASSPPRNSPLHFGNGTRLTVT.

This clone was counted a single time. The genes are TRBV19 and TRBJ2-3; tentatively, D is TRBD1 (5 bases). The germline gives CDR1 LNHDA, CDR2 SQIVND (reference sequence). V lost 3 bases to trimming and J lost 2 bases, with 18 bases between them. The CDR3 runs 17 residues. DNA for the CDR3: TGTGCCAGTAGTATGGGGATTGGGCAGGGCCTCACAGATACGCAGTATTTT. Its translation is CASSMGIGQGLTDTQYF.

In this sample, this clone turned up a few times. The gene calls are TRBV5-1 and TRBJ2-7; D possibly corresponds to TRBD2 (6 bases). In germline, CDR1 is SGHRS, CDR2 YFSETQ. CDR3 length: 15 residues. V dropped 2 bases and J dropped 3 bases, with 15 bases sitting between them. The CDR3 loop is CASSFGGGGNYEQYF. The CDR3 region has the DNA TGCGCCAGCAGCTTTGGGGGAGGAGGAAACTACGAGCAGTACTTC.

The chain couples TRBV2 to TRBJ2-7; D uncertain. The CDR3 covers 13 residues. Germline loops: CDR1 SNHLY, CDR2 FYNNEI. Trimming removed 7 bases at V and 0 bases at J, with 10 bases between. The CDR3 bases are TGTGCCAGCAAGGGAACTAACTCCTACGAGCAGTACTTC. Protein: CASKGTNSYEQYF. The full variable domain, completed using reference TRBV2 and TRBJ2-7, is EPEVTQTPSHQVTQMGQEVILRCVPISNHLYFYWYRQILGQKVEFLVSFYNNEISEKSEIFDDQFSVERPDGSNFTLKIRSTKLEDSAMYFCASKGTNSYEQYFGPGTRLTVT.

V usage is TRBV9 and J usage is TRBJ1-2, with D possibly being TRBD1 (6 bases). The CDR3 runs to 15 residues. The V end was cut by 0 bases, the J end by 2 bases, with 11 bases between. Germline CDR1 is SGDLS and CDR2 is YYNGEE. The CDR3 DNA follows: TGTGCCAGCAGCGTAGGGACAGCTGAAAACTATGGCTACACCTTC. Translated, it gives CASSVGTAENYGYTF.

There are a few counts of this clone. For the CDR3, the DNA is TGTGCCAGCCCTCGAACGACAGCTAGCAATCAGCCCCAGCATTTT. Its translation: CASPRTTASNQPQHF. The V gene is TRBV25-1, the J gene TRBJ1-5, with D possibly TRBD1 on 5 matching bases. With 8 bases removed from V and 0 bases from J, the gap between germline ends came to 14 bases. The CDR3 totals 15 residues. CDR1 and CDR2 (germline): MGHDK, SYGVNS. Looking up the rest from reference TRBV25-1 and TRBJ1-5 gives the full variable domain: EADIYQTPRYLVIGTGKKITLECSQTMGHDKMYWYQQDPGMELHLIHYSYGVNSTEKGDLSSESTVSRIRTEHFPLTLESARPSHTSQYLCASPRTTASNQPQHFGDGTRLSIL.

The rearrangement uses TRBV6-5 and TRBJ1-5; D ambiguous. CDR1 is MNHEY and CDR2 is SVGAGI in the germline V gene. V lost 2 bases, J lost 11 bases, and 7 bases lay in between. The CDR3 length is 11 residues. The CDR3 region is CASSYVDTQHF. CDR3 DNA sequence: TGTGCCAGCAGTTACGTGGATACCCAGCATTTT.

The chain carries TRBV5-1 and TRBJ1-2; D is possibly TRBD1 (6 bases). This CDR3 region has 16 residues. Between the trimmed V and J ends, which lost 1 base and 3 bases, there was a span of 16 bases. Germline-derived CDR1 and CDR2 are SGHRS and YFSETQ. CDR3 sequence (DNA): TGCGCCAGCAGCTTGAATCCAGGGGTGATTGACTATGGCTACACCTTC. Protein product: CASSLNPGVIDYGYTF.

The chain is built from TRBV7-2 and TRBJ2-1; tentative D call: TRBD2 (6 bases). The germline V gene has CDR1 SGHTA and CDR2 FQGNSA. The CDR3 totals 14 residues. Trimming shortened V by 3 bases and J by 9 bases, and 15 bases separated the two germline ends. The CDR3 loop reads CASSLDQRAGEQFF. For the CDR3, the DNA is TGTGCCAGCAGCTTGGATCAGCGGGCGGGTGAGCAGTTCTTC. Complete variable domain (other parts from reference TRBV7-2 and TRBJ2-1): GAGVSQSPSNKVTEKGKDVELRCDPISGHTALYWYRQSLGQGLEFLIYFQGNSAPDKSGLPSDRFSAERTGGSVSTLTIQRTQQEDSAVYLCASSLDQRAGEQFFGPGTRLTVL.

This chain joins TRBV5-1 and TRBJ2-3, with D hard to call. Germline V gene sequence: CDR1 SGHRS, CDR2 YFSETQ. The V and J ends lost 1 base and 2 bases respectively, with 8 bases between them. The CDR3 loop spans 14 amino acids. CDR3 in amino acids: CASSLNAYTDTQYF. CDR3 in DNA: TGCGCCAGCAGCTTGAATGCATACACAGATACGCAGTATTTT. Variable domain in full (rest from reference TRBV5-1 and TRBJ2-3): KAGVTQTPRYLIKTRGQQVTLSCSPISGHRSVSWYQQTPGQGLQFLFEYFSETQRNKGNFPGRFSGRQFSNSRSEMNVSTLELGDSALYLCASSLNAYTDTQYFGPGTRLTVL.

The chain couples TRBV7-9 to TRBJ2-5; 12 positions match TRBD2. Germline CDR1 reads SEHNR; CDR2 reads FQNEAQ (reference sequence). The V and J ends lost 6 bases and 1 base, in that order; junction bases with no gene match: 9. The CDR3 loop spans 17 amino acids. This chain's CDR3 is CASSRTSGVLGQETQYF. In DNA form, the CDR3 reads TGTGCCAGCAGTAGGACTAGCGGGGTTTTGGGCCAAGAGACCCAGTACTTC.

The CDR3 DNA is TGTGCCAGCAGTGCACAGGGAACACAAGAGACCCAGTACTTC. This encodes CASSAQGTQETQYF. V and J are TRBV7-3 and TRBJ2-5; D perhaps matches TRBD1 (6 bases). CDR3 length: 14 residues. The germline V and J ends were trimmed by 6 bases and 2 bases, with 13 bases remaining between them. The V gene's germline CDR1 is SGHTA and CDR2 FQGTGA.

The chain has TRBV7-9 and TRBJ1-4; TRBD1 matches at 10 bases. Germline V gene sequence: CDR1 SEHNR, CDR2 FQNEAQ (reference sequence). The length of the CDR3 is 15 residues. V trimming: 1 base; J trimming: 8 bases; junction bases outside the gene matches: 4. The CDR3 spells CASSLVGTGDEKLFF. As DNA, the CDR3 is TGTGCCAGCAGCTTAGTGGGGACAGGGGACGAAAAACTGTTTTTT.

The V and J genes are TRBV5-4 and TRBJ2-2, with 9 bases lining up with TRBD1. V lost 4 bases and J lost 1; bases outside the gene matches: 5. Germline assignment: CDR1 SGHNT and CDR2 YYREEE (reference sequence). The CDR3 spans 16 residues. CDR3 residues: CASSPGQGMNTGELFF. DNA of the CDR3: TGTGCCAGCAGCCCTGGACAGGGGATGAACACCGGGGAGCTGTTTTTT.

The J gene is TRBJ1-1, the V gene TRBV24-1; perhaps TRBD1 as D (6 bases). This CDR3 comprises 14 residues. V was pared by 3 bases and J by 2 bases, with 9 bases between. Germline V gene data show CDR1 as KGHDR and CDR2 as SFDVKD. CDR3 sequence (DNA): TGTGCCACCAGTGATGGACAGAGTAACACTGAAGCTTTCTTT. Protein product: CATSDGQSNTEAFF.

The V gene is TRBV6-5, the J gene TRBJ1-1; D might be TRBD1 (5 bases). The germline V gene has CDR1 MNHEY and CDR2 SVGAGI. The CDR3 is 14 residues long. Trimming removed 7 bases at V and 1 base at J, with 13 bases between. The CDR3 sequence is CASTQGVGNTEAFF. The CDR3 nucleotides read TGTGCCAGCACGCAGGGCGTAGGGAACACTGAAGCTTTCTTT.

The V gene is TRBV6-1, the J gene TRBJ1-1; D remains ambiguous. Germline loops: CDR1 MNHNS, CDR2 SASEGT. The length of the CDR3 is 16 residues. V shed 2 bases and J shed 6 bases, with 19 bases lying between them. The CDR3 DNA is TGTGCCAGCAGTGAACCCCTAGGGTCGTACGTCGCTGAAGCTTTCTTT. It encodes CASSEPLGSYVAEAFF.

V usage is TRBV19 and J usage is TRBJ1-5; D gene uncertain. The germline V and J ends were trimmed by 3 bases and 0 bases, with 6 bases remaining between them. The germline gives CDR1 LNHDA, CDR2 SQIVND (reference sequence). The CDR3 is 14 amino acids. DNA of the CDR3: TGTGCCAGTAGTATTTTTGATAGCAATCAGCCCCAGCATTTT. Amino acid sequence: CASSIFDSNQPQHF. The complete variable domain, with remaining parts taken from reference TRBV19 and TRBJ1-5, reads DGGITQSPKYLFRKEGQNVTLSCEQNLNHDAMYWYRQDPGQGLRLIYYSQIVNDFQKGDIAEGYSVSREKKESFPLTVTSAQKNPTAFYLCASSIFDSNQPQHFGDGTRLSIL.

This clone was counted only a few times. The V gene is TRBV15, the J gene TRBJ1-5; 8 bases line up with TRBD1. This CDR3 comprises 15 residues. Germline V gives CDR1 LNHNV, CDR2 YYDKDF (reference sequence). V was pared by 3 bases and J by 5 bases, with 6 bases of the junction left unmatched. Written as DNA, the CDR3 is TGTGCCACCAGCAGGAAGCAGGGGGCGGATCAGCCCCAGCATTTT. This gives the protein CATSRKQGADQPQHF. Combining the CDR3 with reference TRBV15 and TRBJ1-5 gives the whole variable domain DAMVIQNPRYQVTQFGKPVTLSCSQTLNHNVMYWYQQKSSQAPKLLFHYYDKDFNNEADTPDNFQSRRPNTSFCFLDIRSPGLGDTAMYLCATSRKQGADQPQHFGDGTRLSIL.

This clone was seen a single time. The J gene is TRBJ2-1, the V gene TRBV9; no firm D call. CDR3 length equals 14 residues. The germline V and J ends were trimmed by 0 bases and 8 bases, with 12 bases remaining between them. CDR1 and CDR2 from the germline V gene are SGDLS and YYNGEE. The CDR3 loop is CASSVGLKGYEQFF. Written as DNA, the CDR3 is TGTGCCAGCAGCGTAGGGTTGAAGGGATATGAGCAGTTCTTC.

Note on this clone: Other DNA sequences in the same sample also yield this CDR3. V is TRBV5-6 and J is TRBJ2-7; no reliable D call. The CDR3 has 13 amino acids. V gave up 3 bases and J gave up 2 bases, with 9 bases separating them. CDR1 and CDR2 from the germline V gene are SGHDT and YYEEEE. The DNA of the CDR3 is TGTGCCAGCAGCTCAATAACACCCTACGAGCAGTACTTC. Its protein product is CASSSITPYEQYF.

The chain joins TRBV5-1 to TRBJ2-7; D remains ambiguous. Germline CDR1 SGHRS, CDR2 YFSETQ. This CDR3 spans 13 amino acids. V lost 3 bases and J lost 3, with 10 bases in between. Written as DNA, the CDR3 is TGCGCCAGCAGCTCCCCCGACGGCTACGAGCAGTACTTC. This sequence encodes CASSSPDGYEQYF. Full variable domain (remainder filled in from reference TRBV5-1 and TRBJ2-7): KAGVTQTPRYLIKTRGQQVTLSCSPISGHRSVSWYQQTPGQGLQFLFEYFSETQRNKGNFPGRFSGRQFSNSRSEMNVSTLELGDSALYLCASSSPDGYEQYFGPGTRLTVT.